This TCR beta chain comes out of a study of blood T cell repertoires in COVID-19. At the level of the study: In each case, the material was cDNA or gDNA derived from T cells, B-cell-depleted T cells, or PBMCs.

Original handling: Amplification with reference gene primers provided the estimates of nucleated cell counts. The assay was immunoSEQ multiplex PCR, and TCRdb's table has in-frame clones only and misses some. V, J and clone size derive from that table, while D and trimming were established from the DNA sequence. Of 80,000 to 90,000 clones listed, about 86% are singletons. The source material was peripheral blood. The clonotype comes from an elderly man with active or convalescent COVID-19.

CDR3 DNA: TGTGCCAGCAGTTACCCAACCGGGACAATTAACACTGAAGCTTTCTTT. Amino acid sequence: CASSYPTGTINTEAFF. The V and J genes are TRBV6-2 or TRBV6-3 and TRBJ1-1, with a weak D call TRBD1 (6 bases). CDR1 is MNHEY and CDR2 is SVGEGT in the germline V gene. The germline V and J ends were trimmed by 2 bases and 2 bases, with 15 bases remaining between them. The CDR3 totals 16 residues.